Following are 13 T cell receptor beta chains from one sample sequenced in a study of OX40 agonist ivuxolimab in advanced cancers. Libraries were made using the immunoSEQ multiplex PCR assay. Here the immuneACCESS table is served through TCRdb, limited to in-frame sequences with V and J called. Missing clones are a known gap in these copies; in checked studies unresolved V genes cover under half, and the rest lacks a known reason. For this sample the table gives about 54,000 clones, of which around 90% were detected only once. In total, the top ten clones hold approximately 3.8% of the sample. Sequences were derived from CD4+ or CD8+ T cells sorted from blood, sampled in a trial of the OX40 agonist ivuxolimab. The origin of the receptors is an adult with an advanced solid tumor such as melanoma, head and neck, liver or kidney cancer.

The rearrangement uses TRBV11-1 and TRBJ1-1; D gene uncertain. The CDR3 is made up of 13 amino acids. The V end lost 3 bases, the J end lost 0 bases, and 5 bases lay between the germline ends. Germline V gene data show CDR1 as SGHAT and CDR2 as FQDESV (reference sequence). DNA for the CDR3: TGTGCCAGCAGCTTCGGGCTGAACACTGAAGCTTTCTTT. This codes for CASSFGLNTEAFF. Based on the CDR3 plus reference TRBV11-1 and TRBJ1-1, the full variable domain is EAEVAQSPRYKITEKSQAVAFWCDPISGHATLYWYRQILGQGPELLVQFQDESVVDDSQLPKDRFSAERLKGVDSTLKIQPAELGDSAMYLCASSFGLNTEAFFGQGTRLTVV.

The CDR3 is CASSLGGGSGNIQYF. The CDR3 nucleotides read TGTGCCAGCAGTTTAGGGGGAGGGTCCGGAAACATTCAGTACTTC. This chain connects TRBV28 to TRBJ2-4, with 7 bases lining up with TRBD2. Germline V gene lookup returns CDR1 MDHEN and CDR2 SYDVKM. CDR3 length: 15 residues. V dropped 2 bases and J dropped 6; count of bases not matched to a gene: 7.

The V call is TRBV7-6, the J call TRBJ1-1, with TRBD1 matching over 9 bases. The CDR3 runs 15 residues. Germline V lookup: CDR1 SGHVS, CDR2 FNYEAQ. V shed 1 base, J shed 4 bases, and the junction held 4 bases outside the gene matches. As DNA, the CDR3 is TGTGCCAGCAGCTTAGTGGGACAGGGTGGCACTGAAGCTTTCTTT. Its protein is CASSLVGQGGTEAFF.

This rearrangement joins TRBV2 to TRBJ2-3; D might be TRBD1 (5 bases). The germline gives CDR1 SNHLY, CDR2 FYNNEI. Trimming took off 0 bases at V and 4 bases at J, with 8 bases between the two ends. This CDR3 comprises 14 residues. CDR3 DNA sequence: TGTGCCAGCAGTGAAGCGGCAGGGCCAGATACGCAGTATTTT. Translating gives CASSEAAGPDTQYF.

About this clone itself: At one boundary the junction diverges from the germline segment, which might be a read error. The sample carries other DNA sequences with the same CDR3. The V call is TRBV30, the J call TRBJ2-6; D possibly corresponds to TRBD1 (5 bases). In germline, CDR1 is GTSNPN, CDR2 SVGIG (reference sequence). This CDR3 has 16 amino acids. The CDR3 is CAWSDPIRHGANVLTF. The CDR3 DNA reads as TGTGCCTGGAGTGACCCCATTCGCCATGGGGCCAACGTCTTGACTTTC.

This clone was recorded once. J is TRBJ1-1 and V is TRBV27; 11 positions agree with TRBD1. CDR1 and CDR2 (germline): MNHEY, SMNVEV (reference sequence). J lost 10 bases, V lost 6 bases, and 4 bases had no gene match. The CDR3 totals 12 residues. The CDR3 DNA reads TGTGCCAGCAGAGGGACAGGGGGAAGAGCTTTCTTT. Its translation: CASRGTGGRAFF.

The chain has TRBV27 and TRBJ1-6; 10 bases map to TRBD1. Germline V gene lookup returns CDR1 MNHEY and CDR2 SMNVEV (reference sequence). V was clipped by 5 bases and J by 7 bases; unmatched bases: 2. This CDR3 is built from 14 residues. The CDR3 sequence: CASSGTGVNSPLHF. In DNA, the CDR3 is TGTGCCAGCAGTGGGACAGGGGTCAATTCACCCCTCCACTTT.

In the case of this clone: At one boundary the junction diverges from the germline segment, which might be a read error. Other DNA sequences of this sample code for an identical CDR3. The chain uses TRBV18 and TRBJ1-1; D gene unclear. This CDR3 is built from 13 residues. CDR1 is KGHSH and CDR2 is LQKENI in the germline V gene. The CDR3 here is CASSPPVNTEAFF. The CDR3 bases are TGCGCCAGCTCACCACCAGTGAACACTGAAGCTTTCTTT.

This chain connects TRBV21-1 to TRBJ2-3; no check of the table's D call, TRBD2, against the DNA was made. TRBV21-1 is described as a pseudogene. CDR3 length: 18 residues. CDR3 sequence: CASSKERQAGASTDTQYF. The DNA of the CDR3 is TGTGCCAGCAGCAAAGAAAGGCAAGCGGGAGCTAGCACAGATACGCAGTATTTT.

This clone was observed a few times. The chain carries TRBV4-3 and TRBJ2-6; D uncertain. CDR1 and CDR2 (germline): LGHNA, YSLEER. V lost 5 bases and J lost 0, with 5 bases in between. The CDR3 has 14 residues. The CDR3 region is CASSTYSGANVLTF. DNA of the CDR3: TGCGCCAGCAGCACTTACTCTGGGGCCAACGTCCTGACTTTC.

The chain has TRBV30 and TRBJ2-4, with TRBD2 identical over 11 bases. This CDR3 spans 16 amino acids. Germline loops: CDR1 GTSNPN, CDR2 SVGIG (reference sequence). The V and J ends lost 3 bases and 0 bases, in that order; junction bases with no gene match: 4. The CDR3 region is CAWSRLAGIAKNIQYF. In nucleotides, the CDR3 is TGTGCCTGGAGCCGACTAGCGGGAATAGCCAAAAACATTCAGTACTTC. The variable domain in full, with the rest retrieved from reference TRBV30 and TRBJ2-4, is SQTIHQWPATLVQPVGSPLSLECTVEGTSNPNLYWYRQAAGRGLQLLFYSVGIGQISSEVPQNLSASRPQDRQFILSSKKLLLSDSGFYLCAWSRLAGIAKNIQYFGAGTRLSVL.

The J gene is TRBJ2-7, the V gene TRBV27, with TRBD2 matching 7 bases. This CDR3 region has 14 residues. Trimming removed 5 bases from V and 1 base from J; junction bases left unmatched: 5. The germline CDR1 and CDR2 sequences are MNHEY and SMNVEV (reference sequence). The DNA for the CDR3 is TGTGCCAGCAGTCCGTGGGGGGGATCCTACGAGCAGTACTTC. Amino acids: CASSPWGGSYEQYF.

V usage is TRBV10-3 and J usage is TRBJ2-2, with D perhaps matching TRBD2 (6 bases). Germline V gene sequence: CDR1 ENHRY, CDR2 SYGVKD. The CDR3 consists of 15 residues. Trimming cost V 4 bases and J 6 bases, with 15 bases left between them. The CDR3 reads CAISAQQGRPGELFF. The CDR3 DNA reads as TGTGCCATCAGTGCGCAGCAAGGGAGGCCCGGGGAGCTGTTTTTT.